Sequencing of this T cell receptor beta chain was carried out in a study of identical twins. General study findings and limits: Cross-sectional statistics, not tracking of the same donors, supported the conclusions. One should note that invariant MAIT and iNKT cells could partly confound zero-insertion analyses. For out-of-frame beta sequences, excess twin sharing was weaker.

Germline loops: CDR1 DFQATT, CDR2 SNEGSKA (reference sequence). The CDR3 has 11 amino acids. Concerning this clonotype: Its cognate antigen is unknown. The junction does not match germline at one end; this may be a read error.

TCRdb reanalysed the 5' RACE reads using MiXCR and keeps one entry per CDR3 protein. The sample lists 1.5 million to 2 million distinct CDR3 sequences, less than 35% occurring once. There were only healthy Caucasians among the donors. The receptor was derived from a newborn girl in good health. V gene TRBV20-1 combines with J gene TRBJ2-3; D unclear. Sequencing used cord blood. The CDR3 protein is CSVRTSDTQYF. CDR3 DNA sequence: TGCAGTGTTAGAACCTCAGATACGCAGTATTTT.